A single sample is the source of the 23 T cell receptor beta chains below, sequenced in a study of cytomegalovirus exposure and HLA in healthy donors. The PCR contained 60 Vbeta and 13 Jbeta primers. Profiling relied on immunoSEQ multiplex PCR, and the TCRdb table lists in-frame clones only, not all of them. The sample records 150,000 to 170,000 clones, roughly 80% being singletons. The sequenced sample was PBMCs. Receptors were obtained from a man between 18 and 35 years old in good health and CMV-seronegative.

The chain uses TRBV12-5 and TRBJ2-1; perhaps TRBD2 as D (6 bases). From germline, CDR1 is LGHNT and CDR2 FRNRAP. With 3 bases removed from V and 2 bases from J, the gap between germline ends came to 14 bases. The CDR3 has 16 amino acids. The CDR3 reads CASGFPGERPYNEQFF. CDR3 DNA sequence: TGTGCTAGTGGTTTCCCGGGGGAGCGGCCCTACAATGAGCAGTTCTTC.

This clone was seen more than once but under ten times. CDR3 DNA: TGTGCCAGCTCGGGCGGGCGGGAGAAGTCCTACGAGCAGTACTTC. The encoded protein is CASSGGREKSYEQYF. This sequence joins TRBV7-9 and TRBJ2-7, with TRBD2 identical over 7 bases. CDR3 length: 15 amino acids. Germline V gives CDR1 SEHNR, CDR2 FQNEAQ (reference sequence). With V trimmed by 8 bases and J by 1 base, 11 bases remained unmatched.

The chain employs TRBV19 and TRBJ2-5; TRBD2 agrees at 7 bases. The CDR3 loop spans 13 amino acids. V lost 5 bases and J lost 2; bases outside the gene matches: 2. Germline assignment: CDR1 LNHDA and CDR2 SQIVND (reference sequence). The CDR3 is CASSGGEQETQYF. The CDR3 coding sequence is TGTGCCAGTAGTGGGGGGGAGCAAGAGACCCAGTACTTC.

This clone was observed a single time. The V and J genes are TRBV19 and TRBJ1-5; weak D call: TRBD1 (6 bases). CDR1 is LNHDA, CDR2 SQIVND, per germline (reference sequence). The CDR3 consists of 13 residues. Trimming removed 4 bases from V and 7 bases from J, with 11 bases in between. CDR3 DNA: TGTGCCAGTAGTACACAAAGGGGGCAGCCCCAGCATTTT. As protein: CASSTQRGQPQHF.

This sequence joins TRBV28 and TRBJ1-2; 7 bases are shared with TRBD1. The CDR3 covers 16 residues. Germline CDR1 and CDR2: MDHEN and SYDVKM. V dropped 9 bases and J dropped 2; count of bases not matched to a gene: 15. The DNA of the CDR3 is TGTGCCAGTGCGTCAACAGGGGACGGGGGCAACTATGGCTACACCTTC. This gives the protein CASASTGDGGNYGYTF.

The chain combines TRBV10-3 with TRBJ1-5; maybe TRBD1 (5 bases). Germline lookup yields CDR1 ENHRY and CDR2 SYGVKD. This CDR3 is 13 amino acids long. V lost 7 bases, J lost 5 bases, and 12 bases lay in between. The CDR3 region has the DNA TGTGCCATCAAAAGGGAAGGGGATCAGCCCCAGCATTTT. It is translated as CAIKREGDQPQHF.

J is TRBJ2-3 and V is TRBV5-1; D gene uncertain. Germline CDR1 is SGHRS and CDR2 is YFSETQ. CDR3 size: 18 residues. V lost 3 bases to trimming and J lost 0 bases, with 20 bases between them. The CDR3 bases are TGCGCCAGCAGCTCGGAGTCTGTCAGACCCTGGAGCACAGATACGCAGTATTTT. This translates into CASSSESVRPWSTDTQYF.

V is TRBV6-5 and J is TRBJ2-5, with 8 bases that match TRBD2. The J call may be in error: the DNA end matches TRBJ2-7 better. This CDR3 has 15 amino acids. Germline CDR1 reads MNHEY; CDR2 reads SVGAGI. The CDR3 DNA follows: TGTGCCAGCAGTTACGGGCGGGGGGCCGGCTACGAGCAGTACTTC. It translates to CASSYGRGAGYEQYF.

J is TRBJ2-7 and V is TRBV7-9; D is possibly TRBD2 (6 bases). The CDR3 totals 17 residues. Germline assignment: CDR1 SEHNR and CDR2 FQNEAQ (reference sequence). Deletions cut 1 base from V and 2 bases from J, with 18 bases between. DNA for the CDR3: TGTGCCAGCAGCTTAGACCCCCTCCAACGGGGGACCTACGAGCAGTACTTC. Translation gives CASSLDPLQRGTYEQYF.

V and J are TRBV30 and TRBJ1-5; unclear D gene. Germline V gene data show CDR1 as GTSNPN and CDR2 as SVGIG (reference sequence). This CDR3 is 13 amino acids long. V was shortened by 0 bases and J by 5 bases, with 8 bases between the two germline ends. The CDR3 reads CAWSVQPYQPQHF. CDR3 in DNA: TGTGCCTGGAGTGTACAGCCATATCAGCCCCAGCATTTT.

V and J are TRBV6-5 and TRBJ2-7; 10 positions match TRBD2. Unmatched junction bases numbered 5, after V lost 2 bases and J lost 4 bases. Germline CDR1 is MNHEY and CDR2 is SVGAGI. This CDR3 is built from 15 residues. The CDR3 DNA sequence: TGTGCCAGCAGTTACACCGTAGCGGGAGGTTACGAGCAGTACTTC. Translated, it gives CASSYTVAGGYEQYF.

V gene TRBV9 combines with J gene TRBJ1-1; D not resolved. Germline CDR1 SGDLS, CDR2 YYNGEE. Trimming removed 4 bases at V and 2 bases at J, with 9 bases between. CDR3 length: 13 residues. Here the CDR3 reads CASSPGINTEAFF. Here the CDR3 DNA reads TGTGCCAGCAGCCCCGGGATTAACACTGAAGCTTTCTTT.

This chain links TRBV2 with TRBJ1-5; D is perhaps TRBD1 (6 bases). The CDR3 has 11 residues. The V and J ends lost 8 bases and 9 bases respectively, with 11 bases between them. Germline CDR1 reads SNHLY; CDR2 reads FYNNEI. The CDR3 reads CASGIRGPQHF. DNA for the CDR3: TGTGCCAGCGGTATCAGGGGGCCCCAGCATTTT.

CDR3 bases: TGTGCCAGCAGTTCTTGGAGCGGGAGGAGAAATGAGCAGTTCTTC. Translation gives CASSSWSGRRNEQFF. V is TRBV6-5 and J is TRBJ2-1, with 9 bases identical to TRBD2. CDR1 is MNHEY, CDR2 SVGAGI, per germline. The CDR3 consists of 15 residues. V lost 4 bases to trimming and J lost 7 bases; unmatched junction nucleotides: 8.

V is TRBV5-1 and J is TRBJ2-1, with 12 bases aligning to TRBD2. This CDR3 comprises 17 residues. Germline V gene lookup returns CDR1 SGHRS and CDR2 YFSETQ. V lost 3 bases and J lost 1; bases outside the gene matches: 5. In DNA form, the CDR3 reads TGCGCCAGCAGCTGGGGACTAGCGGGCCTTTCCTACAATGAGCAGTTCTTC. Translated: CASSWGLAGLSYNEQFF.

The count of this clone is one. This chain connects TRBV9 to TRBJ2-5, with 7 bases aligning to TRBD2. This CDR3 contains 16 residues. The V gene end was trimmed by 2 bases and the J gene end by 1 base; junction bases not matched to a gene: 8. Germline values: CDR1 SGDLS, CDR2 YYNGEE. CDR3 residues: CASSVLGEGPQETQYF. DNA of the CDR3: TGTGCCAGCAGCGTTCTTGGGGAGGGCCCCCAAGAGACCCAGTACTTC.

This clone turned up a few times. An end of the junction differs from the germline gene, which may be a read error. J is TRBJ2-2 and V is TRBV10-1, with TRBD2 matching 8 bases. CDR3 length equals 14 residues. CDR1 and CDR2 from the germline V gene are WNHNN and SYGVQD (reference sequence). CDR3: CASRDSGDTGELFF. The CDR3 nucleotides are TGCGCCAGCCGTGATAGCGGGGACACCGGGGAGCTGTTTTTT.

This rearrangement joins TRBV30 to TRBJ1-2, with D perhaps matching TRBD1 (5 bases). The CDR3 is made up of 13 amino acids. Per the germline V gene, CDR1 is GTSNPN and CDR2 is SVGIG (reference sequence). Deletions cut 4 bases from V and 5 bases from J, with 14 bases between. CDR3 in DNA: TGTGCCTGGATGGGCGGGGGAGGTTATGGCTACACCTTC. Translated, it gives CAWMGGGGYGYTF.

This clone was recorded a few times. The CDR3 sequence: CASSYSIGTGRAQYF. The CDR3 DNA follows: TGTGCCAGCAGTTACTCGATTGGGACCGGGAGGGCCCAGTACTTC. The rearrangement joins TRBV6-5 to TRBJ2-5; 8 nucleotides align to TRBD2. Trimming at V came to 0 bases and at J to 9 bases, leaving 9 bases not matched to a gene. This CDR3 is 15 amino acids long. Looked up from germline, CDR1 is MNHEY and CDR2 is SVGAGI.

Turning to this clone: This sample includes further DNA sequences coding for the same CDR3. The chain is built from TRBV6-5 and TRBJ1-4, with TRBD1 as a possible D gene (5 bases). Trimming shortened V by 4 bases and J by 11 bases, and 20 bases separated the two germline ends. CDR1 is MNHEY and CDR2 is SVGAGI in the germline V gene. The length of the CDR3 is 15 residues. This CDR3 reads CASSLRGSFREKLFF. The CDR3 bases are TGTGCCAGCAGTTTAAGGGGCTCCTTTAGAGAGAAACTGTTTTTT.

The CDR3 spells CASSELSREQYF. The CDR3 DNA sequence: TGTGCCAGCAGCGAACTTAGTAGGGAGCAGTACTTC. The genes are TRBV7-9 and TRBJ2-5; the D gene is possibly TRBD2 (5 bases). The CDR3 has 12 amino acids. Germline-derived CDR1 and CDR2 are SEHNR and FQNEAQ (reference sequence). V dropped 5 bases and J dropped 11 bases, with 15 bases sitting between them. Supplemented by reference TRBV7-9 and TRBJ2-5, the full variable domain reads DTGVSQNPRHKITKRGQNVTFRCDPISEHNRLYWYRQTLGQGPEFLTYFQNEAQLEKSRLLSDRFSAERPKGSFSTLEIQRTEQGDSAMYLCASSELSREQYFGPGTRLLVL.

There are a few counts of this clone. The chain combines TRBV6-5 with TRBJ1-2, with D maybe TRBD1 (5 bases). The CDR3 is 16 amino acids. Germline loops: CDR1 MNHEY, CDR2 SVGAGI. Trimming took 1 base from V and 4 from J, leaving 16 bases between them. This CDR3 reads CASSYFPGGGCYGYTF. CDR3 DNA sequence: TGTGCCAGCAGTTACTTCCCCGGGGGGGGGTGCTATGGCTACACCTTC.

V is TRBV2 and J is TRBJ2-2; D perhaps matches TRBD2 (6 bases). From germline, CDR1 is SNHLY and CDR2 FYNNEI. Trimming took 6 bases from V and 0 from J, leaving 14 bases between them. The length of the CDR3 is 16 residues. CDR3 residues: CASRNLARSNTGELFF. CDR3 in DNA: TGTGCCAGCAGGAACCTAGCGAGGTCGAACACCGGGGAGCTGTTTTTT.